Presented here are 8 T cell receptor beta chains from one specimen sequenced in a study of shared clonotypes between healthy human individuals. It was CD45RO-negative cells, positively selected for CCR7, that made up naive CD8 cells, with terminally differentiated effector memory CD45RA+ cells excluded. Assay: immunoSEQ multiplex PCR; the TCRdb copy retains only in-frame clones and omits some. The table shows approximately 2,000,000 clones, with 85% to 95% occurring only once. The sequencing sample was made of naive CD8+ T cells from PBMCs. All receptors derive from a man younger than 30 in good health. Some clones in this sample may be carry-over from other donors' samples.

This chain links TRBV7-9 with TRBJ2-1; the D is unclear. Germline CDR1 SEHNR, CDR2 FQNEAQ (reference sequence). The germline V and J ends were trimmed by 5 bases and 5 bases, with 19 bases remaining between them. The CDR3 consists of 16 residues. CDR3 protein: CASSALTPMSHNEQFF. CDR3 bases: TGTGCCAGCAGCGCTTTGACTCCGATGTCACACAATGAGCAGTTCTTC.

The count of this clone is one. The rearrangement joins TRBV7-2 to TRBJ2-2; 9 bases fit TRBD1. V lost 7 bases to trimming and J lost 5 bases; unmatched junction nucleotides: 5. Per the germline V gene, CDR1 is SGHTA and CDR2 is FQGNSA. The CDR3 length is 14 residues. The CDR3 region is CASTTDRGTGELFF. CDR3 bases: TGTGCCAGCACGACAGACAGGGGGACCGGGGAGCTGTTTTTT.

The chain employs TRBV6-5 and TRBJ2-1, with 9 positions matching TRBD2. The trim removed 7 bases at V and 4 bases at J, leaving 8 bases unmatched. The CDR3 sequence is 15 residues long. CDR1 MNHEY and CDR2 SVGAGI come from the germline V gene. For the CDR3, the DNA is TGTGCCAGCACATTAAGACTAGCGGCTTACAATGAGCAGTTCTTC. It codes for CASTLRLAAYNEQFF.

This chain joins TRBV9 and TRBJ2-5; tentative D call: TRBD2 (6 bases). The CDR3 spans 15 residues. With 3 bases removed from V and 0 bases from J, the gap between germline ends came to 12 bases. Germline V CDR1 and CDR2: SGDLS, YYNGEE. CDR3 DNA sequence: TGTGCCAGCAGCGGAGCGGCGGGGTACCAAGAGACCCAGTACTTC. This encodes CASSGAAGYQETQYF. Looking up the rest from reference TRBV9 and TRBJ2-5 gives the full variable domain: DSGVTQTPKHLITATGQRVTLRCSPRSGDLSVYWYQQSLDQGLQFLIQYYNGEERAKGNILERFSAQQFPDLHSELNLSSLELGDSALYFCASSGAAGYQETQYFGPGTRLLVL.

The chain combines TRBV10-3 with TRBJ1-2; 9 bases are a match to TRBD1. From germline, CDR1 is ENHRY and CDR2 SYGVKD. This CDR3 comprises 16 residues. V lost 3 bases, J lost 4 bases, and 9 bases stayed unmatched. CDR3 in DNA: TGTGCCATCAGTGAACCTACAGGGGGCGCGGGCTATGGCTACACCTTC. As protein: CAISEPTGGAGYGYTF.

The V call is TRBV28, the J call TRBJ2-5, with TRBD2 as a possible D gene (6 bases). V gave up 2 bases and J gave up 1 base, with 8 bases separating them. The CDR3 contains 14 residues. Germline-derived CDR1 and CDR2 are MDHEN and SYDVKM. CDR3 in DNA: TGTGCCAGCAGTTTAGCGGGAACCCAAGAGACCCAGTACTTC. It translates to CASSLAGTQETQYF.

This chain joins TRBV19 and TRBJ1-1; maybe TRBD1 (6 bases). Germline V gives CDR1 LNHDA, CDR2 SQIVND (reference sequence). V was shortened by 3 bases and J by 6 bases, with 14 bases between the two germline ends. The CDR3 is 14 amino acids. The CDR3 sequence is CASSITGITAEAFF. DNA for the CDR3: TGTGCCAGTAGTATTACAGGGATTACGGCTGAAGCTTTCTTT.

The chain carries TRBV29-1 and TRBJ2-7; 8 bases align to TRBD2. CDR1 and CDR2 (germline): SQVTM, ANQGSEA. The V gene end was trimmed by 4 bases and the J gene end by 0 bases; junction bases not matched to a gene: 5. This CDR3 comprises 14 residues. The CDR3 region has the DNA TGCAGCGTTGTAGCGGGGCCCAGCTCCTACGAGCAGTACTTC. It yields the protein CSVVAGPSSYEQYF.